This TCR beta chain emerged from a study of Ad26.COV2.S vaccination and SARS-CoV-2 variants. Only in-frame clones appear in the TCRdb table, and some are missing; sequencing was by immunoSEQ multiplex PCR. The sample holds about 400,000 clones, about 83% seen once. With regard to this clone: The antigen is undetermined.

The treatment is: about 20 received Ad26.COV2.S at low or high dose, single or two shots; about 5 received placebo; per-sample allocation not given. All samples were drawn on day 63, counting from the first vaccine or placebo injection. Within Boston, the person who donated was an adult of 18-55 years. Trimming took off 3 bases at V and 4 bases at J, with 12 bases between the two ends. CDR3 length: 14 amino acids. CDR1 MGHDK and CDR2 SYGVNS come from the germline V gene. Points from the study as a whole: Possibly, TCR breadth and depth analyses underestimated total T cell responses.

This receptor was identified in a person aged 18 to 59 who received the Ad26.COV2.S COVID-19 vaccine or a placebo. Sequenced here: peripheral blood, sampled in a trial of Ad26.COV2.S vaccine versus placebo. The chain couples TRBV25-1 to TRBJ1-1; D is unresolved. DNA of the CDR3: TGTGCCAGCAGTGATCTAAAATGGGGCACTGAAGCTTTCTTT. Protein: CASSDLKWGTEAFF.